This TCR beta chain was sequenced for a study of early T cells in non-severe SARS-CoV-2 infection (dated by TCRdb to the early 2020s). Context from the whole study: Bulk RNA from unsorted whole blood was used for TCR sequencing, so alpha and beta chains could not be paired.

The study was a case-control design nested within a healthcare worker cohort in London, UK, with weekly nasopharyngeal swab PCR tests and blood sampling. Healthcare workers were enrolled in the week of the UK lockdown, from 23 to 31 March 2020, and were followed every week for up to roughly 16 weeks. What the authors observed across the whole study: VDJdb matching was skewed toward anti-spike CD8 responses, so virus-specific expansions were likely underestimated and private and CD4 specificities were missed.

The CDR3 runs 14 residues from the cysteine to the phenylalanine. CDR3 DNA only is kept here, 42 bases in frame from base 1. Based on the germline V gene (reference sequence), the CDR1 and CDR2 sequences are MNHNY and SVGAGI. For this chain, trimming is 2 bases at the V end and 7 bases at the J end, and the number of junction bases without a gene match is 5. Libraries came from 5' RACE. Sequencing was carried out with a NextSeq 500. The TCR library protocol attached unique molecular identifiers to individual cDNA molecules to correct for sequencing error and PCR bias. TCR alpha and beta chains were both sequenced, and the abundances of alpha and beta sequences in each sample were closely correlated with each other. On the study's bioinformatics: Decombinator V4 was used to annotate the V gene, J gene and CDR3 of the TCR sequences. Expanded TCRs were defined as changing significantly between any two time points under a Poisson model with p below 0.0001. Abundances of TCRs were expressed as counts per million after normalisation to the total number of TCRs sequenced in each sample. MAIT TCRs were defined by TRAV1-2 paired with TRAJ12, TRAJ20 or TRAJ33, and iNKT TCRs by TRAV10 paired with TRAJ18. VDJdb, accessed on 1 November 2021, was searched for TCRs annotated for CMV, EBV and SARS-CoV-2, and TCRs annotated for more than one antigen were excluded. TCRdb itself trimmed the public reads at Q25 with fastp, ran MiXCR and retained productive beta chains. Records with the same CDR3 protein are collapsed into one entry carrying the most frequent genes and DNA. What appears here as the V and J calls and clone size reflects TCRdb's work, not the paper's. The sample table lists tens of thousands of distinct CDR3 sequences, about 7.7% of them with a count of one. The top ten constitute about 3.4% of the sample.

This clonotype was seen many times. This receptor's antigen is unknown. Base qualities are not provided; no much larger clone lies one nucleotide away. The sequencing sample was made of whole blood. Recombination connected TRBV6-6 to TRBJ2-7; a stretch of 10 junction bases matches TRBD2. The sequence came from an adult who was a healthcare worker with PCR-confirmed SARS-CoV-2 infection or an uninfected control (not recorded which). The base sequence is TGTGCCAGCAGTTACCCAGCGGGAGGGCCGGAGCAGTACTTC. This is translated as CASSYPAGGPEQYF.